Below, 28 T cell receptor beta chains from the same sample are listed, as sequenced in a study of blood T cell repertoires in COVID-19. Profiling relied on immunoSEQ multiplex PCR, and the TCRdb table lists in-frame clones only, not all of them. Among 210,000 or so clones, more than 70% were seen once, and the ten largest hold 2.9%. Sequencing used peripheral blood. These receptors were taken from a man aged 45-65 years with active or convalescent COVID-19.

The chain uses TRBV10-1 and TRBJ2-7; 10 bases match TRBD2. Trimming removed 7 bases from V and 6 bases from J; junction bases left unmatched: 15. The CDR3 is 16 residues long. CDR1 and CDR2 from the germline V gene are WNHNN and SYGVQD (reference sequence). Here the CDR3 reads CASTFTAGGVLFEQYF. The DNA for the CDR3 is TGCGCCAGCACCTTCACAGCGGGGGGGGTACTGTTCGAGCAGTACTTC.

The rearrangement joins TRBV6-5 to TRBJ1-2; possible D gene TRBD1, 6 bases. The CDR3 runs 14 residues. Germline CDR1 is MNHEY and CDR2 is SVGAGI. The V end lost 7 bases, the J end lost 8 bases, and 20 bases lay between the germline ends. CDR3 DNA: TGTGCCAGCACCCCATCAGGGGTCCGTTTGGGCTACACCTTC. Amino acid sequence: CASTPSGVRLGYTF.

The chain couples TRBV30 to TRBJ1-2, with 9 positions matching TRBD1. With 4 bases clipped from V and 2 bases from J, the junction kept 5 bases outside the gene matches. The CDR3 contains 14 residues. Germline values: CDR1 GTSNPN, CDR2 SVGIG (reference sequence). The CDR3 here is CAWIGGTGNYGYTF. The CDR3 coding sequence is TGTGCCTGGATTGGCGGGACAGGGAACTATGGCTACACCTTC.

The chain employs TRBV24-1 and TRBJ2-3, with 11 bases fitting TRBD2. Germline trimming cut 5 bases from V and 5 bases from J; bases unmatched to any gene: 17. The CDR3 length is 19 residues. Germline V gene sequence: CDR1 KGHDR, CDR2 SFDVKD. This CDR3 reads CATSAAETGLLAGEDTQYF. CDR3 sequence (DNA): TGTGCCACCAGTGCCGCCGAGACAGGCCTACTAGCGGGAGAAGATACGCAGTATTTT.

This clone was counted ten times or more. V is TRBV10-3 and J is TRBJ2-2; 7 bases map to TRBD2. Trimming took 0 bases from V and 5 from J; bases not matched to a gene: 6. From germline, CDR1 is ENHRY and CDR2 SYGVKD. This CDR3 is 16 amino acids long. In DNA, the CDR3 is TGTGCCATCAGTGAGTCGACGTGGGGAGGGACCGGGGAGCTGTTTTTT. This codes for CAISESTWGGTGELFF.

The J gene is TRBJ2-1, the V gene TRBV28; TRBD2 aligns across 12 bases. This CDR3 region has 18 residues. Germline values: CDR1 MDHEN, CDR2 SYDVKM. J lost 0 bases, V lost 8 bases, and 11 bases had no gene match. DNA for the CDR3: TGTGCCAGCGATCCCGGGACTAGCGGGTTTAGCTCCTACAATGAGCAGTTCTTC. This translates into CASDPGTSGFSSYNEQFF.

The genes are TRBV6-5 and TRBJ2-2, with D maybe TRBD2 (5 bases). Per germline, CDR1 MNHEY and CDR2 SVGAGI. Trimming removed 1 base at V and 1 base at J, with 10 bases between. The CDR3 covers 16 residues. Here the CDR3 DNA reads TGTGCCAGCAGTTACTTCCCTGGGAGGAACACCGGGGAGCTGTTTTTT. This sequence encodes CASSYFPGRNTGELFF.

The chain employs TRBV30 and TRBJ2-7; D is perhaps TRBD1 (5 bases). V lost 2 bases and J lost 3, with 17 bases in between. The CDR3 covers 15 residues. Per germline, CDR1 GTSNPN and CDR2 SVGIG (reference sequence). CDR3 residues: CAWSHRGAVRYEQYF. Here the CDR3 DNA reads TGTGCCTGGAGTCACCGTGGGGCCGTCCGCTACGAGCAGTACTTC.

The V and J genes are TRBV11-2 and TRBJ2-3, with 8 bases that match TRBD2. Trimming took 5 bases from V and 0 from J; bases not matched to a gene: 7. This CDR3 is built from 16 residues. CDR1 is SGHAT, CDR2 FQNNGV, per germline. For the CDR3, the DNA is TGTGCCAGCAGCGTACTACTAGCGGTCAGCACAGATACGCAGTATTTT. It codes for CASSVLLAVSTDTQYF.

The chain links TRBV10-1 to TRBJ1-1; TRBD1 matches at 9 bases. Germline V CDR1 and CDR2: WNHNN, SYGVQD (reference sequence). The CDR3 runs to 14 residues. J lost 5 bases, V lost 8 bases, and 9 bases had no gene match. The CDR3 protein is CASRRTGADTEAFF. The CDR3 nucleotides are TGCGCCAGCCGAAGGACAGGGGCGGATACTGAAGCTTTCTTT.

This sequence joins TRBV5-1 and TRBJ1-4; D might be TRBD1 (6 bases). From germline, CDR1 is SGHRS and CDR2 YFSETQ. The CDR3 has 14 residues. V was shortened by 7 bases and J by 4 bases, with 14 bases between the two germline ends. This CDR3 is CASAPGGLNEKLFF. CDR3 DNA: TGCGCCAGCGCCCCTGGGGGCCTTAATGAAAAACTGTTTTTT.

The rearrangement uses TRBV9 and TRBJ1-5, with D perhaps matching TRBD1 (6 bases). The V end lost 0 bases, the J end lost 0 bases, and 10 bases lay between the germline ends. Germline lookup yields CDR1 SGDLS and CDR2 YYNGEE. There are 16 residues in the CDR3. The CDR3 DNA is TGTGCCAGCAGCGTAGCGGCAGGGGATAGCAATCAGCCCCAGCATTTT. Translating gives CASSVAAGDSNQPQHF.

The V gene is TRBV19, the J gene TRBJ1-1, with unresolved D. From germline, CDR1 is LNHDA and CDR2 SQIVND (reference sequence). Trimming stripped 5 bases from V and 6 bases from J, with 10 bases between. There are 12 residues in the CDR3. The CDR3 region has the DNA TGTGCCAGTAGTTTCCGGGGTCCTGAAGCTTTCTTT. Protein product: CASSFRGPEAFF. Filled out from reference TRBV19 and TRBJ1-1, the complete variable domain reads DGGITQSPKYLFRKEGQNVTLSCEQNLNHDAMYWYRQDPGQGLRLIYYSQIVNDFQKGDIAEGYSVSREKKESFPLTVTSAQKNPTAFYLCASSFRGPEAFFGQGTRLTVV.

This chain links TRBV5-1 with TRBJ2-2, with D maybe TRBD1 (6 bases). The CDR3 has 15 amino acids. V was shortened by 1 base and J by 7 bases, with 14 bases between the two germline ends. CDR1 and CDR2 from the germline V gene are SGHRS and YFSETQ. The CDR3 DNA reads TGCGCCAGCAGCTTGTCTGTGGGGGCCGTCGGGGAGCTGTTTTTT. It codes for CASSLSVGAVGELFF.

The gene calls are TRBV4-3 and TRBJ1-1; 10 nucleotides line up with TRBD1. After removal of 1 base from V and 0 bases from J, the junction contained 2 bases not matched to a gene. Germline V gives CDR1 LGHNA, CDR2 YSLEER. There are 16 residues in the CDR3. The CDR3 loop is CASSQGTGGVNTEAFF. The CDR3 DNA is TGCGCCAGCAGCCAAGGGACAGGGGGAGTGAACACTGAAGCTTTCTTT.

The rearrangement links TRBV18 to TRBJ1-2; possibly TRBD1 for D (5 bases). The ends were cut back, 5 bases at V and 0 bases at J, with 10 bases in the middle. Germline CDR1 is KGHSH and CDR2 is LQKENI. The CDR3 sequence is 14 residues long. The CDR3 spells CASSTDTSNYGYTF. CDR3 sequence (DNA): TGTGCCAGCTCAACGGACACCTCTAACTATGGCTACACCTTC. Filled out from reference TRBV18 and TRBJ1-2, the complete variable domain reads NAGVMQNPRHLVRRRGQEARLRCSPMKGHSHVYWYRQLPEEGLKFMVYLQKENIIDESGMPKERFSAEFPKEGPSILRIQQVVRGDSAAYFCASSTDTSNYGYTFGSGTRLTVV.

This clone was seen a single time. This chain joins TRBV4-1 and TRBJ1-5, with 8 nucleotides matching TRBD1. CDR3 length: 15 amino acids. Losses at the gene ends were 1 base for V and 8 bases for J; bases not matched to a gene: 7. CDR1 and CDR2 (germline): MGHRA, YSYEKL. The CDR3 DNA follows: TGCGCCAGCAGCCAAGTTCCAGGGGGCACGAAGCCCCAGCATTTT. It encodes CASSQVPGGTKPQHF.

The genes are TRBV18 and TRBJ2-3; D remains unclear. This CDR3 has 13 residues. V gave up 2 bases and J gave up 4 bases, with 7 bases separating them. CDR1 and CDR2 (germline): KGHSH, LQKENI. The CDR3 nucleotides read TGTGCCAGCTCACCAGGCTCTTCAGATACGCAGTATTTT. Amino acids: CASSPGSSDTQYF.

The chain carries TRBV5-1 and TRBJ1-4; D is unclear. The CDR3 extends over 13 amino acids. The V end was cut by 5 bases, the J end by 7 bases, with 12 bases between. Per the germline V gene, CDR1 is SGHRS and CDR2 is YFSETQ. The CDR3 region is CASRGPEGEKLFF. CDR3 bases: TGCGCCAGCAGAGGCCCTGAGGGTGAAAAACTGTTTTTT.

This clone was recorded once. The J gene is TRBJ2-3, the V gene TRBV5-4; TRBD1 matches at 8 bases. The ends lost 4 bases at V and 1 base at J; junction bases unmatched: 8. Germline assignment: CDR1 SGHNT and CDR2 YYREEE (reference sequence). This CDR3 has 16 amino acids. The CDR3 loop is CASSLPGQGGTDTQYF. CDR3 sequence (DNA): TGTGCCAGCAGCCTGCCCGGACAGGGCGGCACAGATACGCAGTATTTT.

The V and J genes are TRBV28 and TRBJ1-1, with D maybe TRBD1 (5 bases). The CDR3 consists of 16 residues. Trimming cost V 4 bases and J 0 bases, with 15 bases left between them. Germline values: CDR1 MDHEN, CDR2 SYDVKM. CDR3 sequence reads: CASSSGTSELNTEAFF. CDR3 sequence (DNA): TGTGCCAGCAGTTCAGGGACTTCGGAACTGAACACTGAAGCTTTCTTT.

The V call is TRBV5-5, the J call TRBJ1-1, with D perhaps matching TRBD1 (6 bases). Germline V CDR1 and CDR2: SGHKS, YYEKEE (reference sequence). V was shortened by 4 bases and J by 5 bases, with 9 bases between the two germline ends. The CDR3 runs 12 residues. The CDR3 loop reads CASSLRGTEAFF. CDR3 DNA: TGTGCCAGCAGCCTCAGGGGTACTGAAGCTTTCTTT. Variable domain in full (rest from reference TRBV5-5 and TRBJ1-1): DAGVTQSPTHLIKTRGQQVTLRCSPISGHKSVSWYQQVLGQGPQFIFQYYEKEERGRGNFPDRFSARQFPNYSSELNVNALLLGDSALYLCASSLRGTEAFFGQGTRLTVV.

The chain recombines TRBV9 with TRBJ1-2; a possible D gene is TRBD1 (6 bases). Trimming took 4 bases from V and 8 from J, leaving 12 bases between them. This CDR3 has 12 amino acids. In germline, CDR1 is SGDLS, CDR2 YYNGEE. CDR3 residues: CASSPDSEGYTF. The DNA for the CDR3 is TGTGCCAGCAGCCCGGACAGTGAGGGCTACACCTTC.

The rearrangement uses TRBV7-2 and TRBJ2-7; 11 bases line up with TRBD2. This CDR3 is 16 amino acids long. V shed 4 bases and J 2 bases; nucleotides not matched to a gene: 7. Germline CDR1 reads SGHTA; CDR2 reads FQGNSA. CDR3 DNA sequence: TGTGCCAGCAGCTCCTTTAGCGGGGGGGCCCCCTACGAGCAGTACTTC. Its translation: CASSSFSGGAPYEQYF. Variable domain in full (rest from reference TRBV7-2 and TRBJ2-7): GAGVSQSPSNKVTEKGKDVELRCDPISGHTALYWYRQSLGQGLEFLIYFQGNSAPDKSGLPSDRFSAERTGGSVSTLTIQRTQQEDSAVYLCASSSFSGGAPYEQYFGPGTRLTVT.

This chain connects TRBV5-8 to TRBJ2-7; 10 bases map to TRBD1. In germline, CDR1 is SGHTS, CDR2 YDEGEE. This CDR3 is 13 amino acids long. The V and J ends lost 3 bases and 7 bases, in that order; junction bases with no gene match: 4. CDR3: CASSYDRGREQYF. The CDR3 DNA sequence: TGTGCCAGCAGCTACGACAGGGGGCGGGAGCAGTACTTC.

The chain joins TRBV5-1 to TRBJ1-1; no firm D call. The CDR3 covers 14 residues. Germline CDR1 and CDR2: SGHRS and YFSETQ. V was cut by 4 bases and J by 4 bases, with 14 bases left in between. The CDR3 region is CASSRLGGGTEAFF. Written as DNA, the CDR3 is TGCGCCAGCAGCCGGCTGGGAGGAGGCACTGAAGCTTTCTTT.

The V and J genes are TRBV28 and TRBJ1-1; 8 bases line up with TRBD1. Trimming took 5 bases from V and 1 from J; bases not matched to a gene: 12. This CDR3 spans 17 amino acids. Germline V gives CDR1 MDHEN, CDR2 SYDVKM. The CDR3 coding sequence is TGTGCCAGCAGTCCCCCCCTAGACAGGGGATGGAACACTGAAGCTTTCTTT. Translated, it gives CASSPPLDRGWNTEAFF.

V and J are TRBV5-1 and TRBJ2-5; TRBD2 matches at 7 bases. Germline CDR1 and CDR2: SGHRS and YFSETQ. The CDR3 spans 16 residues. V dropped 0 bases and J dropped 5; count of bases not matched to a gene: 10. The CDR3 reads CASSLVGGGGRETQYF. DNA for the CDR3: TGCGCCAGCAGCTTGGTTGGCGGGGGAGGAAGGGAGACCCAGTACTTC.